Shown below are 7 T cell receptor beta chains from a single sample sequenced in a study of tumor-infiltrating lymphocytes in primary liver carcinoma. From roughly 20-30 mg of unsorted bulk tissue, DNA and RNA were co-extracted together. The authors made TCR beta cDNA from about 500 ng total RNA with a constant-region primer. Slightly modified ARM-PCR served as the procedure for the TCR beta libraries. These libraries came from three rounds of nested multiplex PCR. The first two PCR rounds used TRBV1-TRBV30 primers with a Cbeta primer, nine to ten cycles each. TCRdb reprocessed the multiplex PCR reads via MiXCR and lists one record per CDR3 protein. In the table there are under 200,000 distinct CDR3 sequences, around four fifths of which are singletons. The sample taken for sequencing was tumor tissue from primary liver carcinoma. The source is a middle-aged man with primary liver carcinoma and hepatitis B virus infection.

Regarding this clonotype: The missing conserved phenylalanine or tryptophan at the end of this CDR3 makes a read error likely. The chain carries TRBV29-1 and TRBJ1-3, with D possibly being TRBD1 (6 bases). The CDR3 contains 14 residues. Germline CDR1 is SQVTM and CDR2 is ANQGSEA. CDR3 residues: CTVLDRSSGNTIYS. The DNA of the CDR3 is TGCACCGTCCTCGACAGGAGCTCTGGAAACACCATATATTCT.

This clonotype is a singleton in its sample. The chain uses TRBV29-1 and TRBJ1-1; unclear D gene. Trimming cost V 0 bases and J 10 bases, with 15 bases left between them. The length of the CDR3 is 13 residues. Germline V gene lookup returns CDR1 SQVTM and CDR2 ANQGSEA. CDR3 DNA: TGCAGCGTTGAAGAACTGGTGTTCGGTGTAGCTTTCTTT. Its protein product is CSVEELVFGVAFF.

Comment on this clonotype: The junction differs from germline at one of its ends, possibly a read error. V gene TRBV6-1 combines with J gene TRBJ2-1; 12 bases agree with TRBD2. Looked up from germline, CDR1 is MNHNS and CDR2 is SASEGT. There are 15 residues in the CDR3. CDR3 loop: CVSKDRLAGANEQFF. The CDR3 region has the DNA TGTGTCAGCAAAGACAGACTAGCGGGAGCCAATGAGCAGTTCTTC.

This rearrangement joins TRBV14 to TRBJ2-7; D perhaps matches TRBD2 (5 bases). Trimming removed 4 bases from V and 4 bases from J, with 17 bases in between. The CDR3 has 15 amino acids. From germline, CDR1 is SGHDN and CDR2 FVKESK. The CDR3 loop is CASSPTGWKLYEQYF. CDR3 coding DNA: TGTGCCAGCAGCCCCACGGGATGGAAACTATACGAGCAGTACTTC. Looking up the rest from reference TRBV14 and TRBJ2-7 gives the full variable domain: EAGVTQFPSHSVIEKGQTVTLRCDPISGHDNLYWYRRVMGKEIKFLLHFVKESKQDESGMPNNRFLAERTGGTYSTLKVQPAELEDSGVYFCASSPTGWKLYEQYFGPGTRLTVT.

Concerning this clonotype itself: A much larger clone lies one base from this, so it may be a read error. The chain couples TRBV28 to TRBJ2-7, with D possibly being TRBD1 or TRBD2 (5 bases each). The CDR3 is 15 amino acids. Germline V lookup: CDR1 MDHEN, CDR2 SYDVKM. CDR3 residues: CTSSLAWDQAYEQYF. DNA for the CDR3: TGTACCAGCAGTTTGGCCTGGGACCAAGCCTACGAGCAGTACTTC.

The chain combines TRBV6-1 with TRBJ2-7, with TRBD2 identical over 11 bases. CDR3 size: 15 residues. CDR1 MNHNS and CDR2 SASEGT come from the germline V gene. DNA for the CDR3: TGTGTCAGTAGTACCGGGACTAGCGGCTCCTACGAGCAGTACTTC. It codes for CVSSTGTSGSYEQYF.

A word on this clonotype: The germline gene is not matched at one end of the junction; a read error may be the cause. This chain links TRBV6-1 with TRBJ2-6; weak D call: TRBD1 (5 bases). Germline CDR1 and CDR2: MNHNS and SASEGT. This CDR3 has 16 amino acids. CDR3 in amino acids: CASSEQGMAGVNVLTF. The CDR3 DNA reads TGTGCCAGCAGTGAACAGGGTATGGCTGGAGTCAACGTTCTGACTTTC.